The 13 T cell receptor beta chains reported below all come from one sample, sequenced in a study of T cell changes during pregnancy in multiple sclerosis (dated by TCRdb to between 2018 and 2020). Receptor amplification or capture employed the immunoSEQ multiplex PCR assay. In its TCRdb copy, this immuneACCESS table keeps in-frame sequences only and misses some clones. Where compared with another copy, unresolved V genes explain less than half of these, and the others have no known cause. The sample table records about 17,000 clones; roughly 87% of these occur just once. About 12% of the sample is held by the ten biggest clonotypes. The sequencing here drew on CD8+ T cells from peripheral blood mononuclear cells, taken after pregnancy. The source of these receptors is a female donor in good health, enrolled as a control in a pregnancy study.

This chain uses TRBV5-5 with TRBJ1-5; no clear D gene. Trimming shortened V by 0 bases and J by 5 bases, and 9 bases separated the two germline ends. Germline V lookup: CDR1 SGHKS, CDR2 YYEKEE (reference sequence). CDR3 size: 14 residues. The CDR3 loop reads CASSLAVRDQPQHF. CDR3 nucleotide sequence: TGTGCCAGCAGCTTGGCCGTGAGGGATCAGCCCCAGCATTTT.

The chain uses TRBV4-2 and TRBJ1-1, with D maybe TRBD1 (5 bases). Germline values: CDR1 LGHNA, CDR2 YNFKEQ. The CDR3 length is 15 residues. Trimming stripped 0 bases from V and 4 bases from J, with 12 bases between. CDR3 protein: CASSQDWKGVTEAFF. The CDR3 region has the DNA TGTGCCAGCAGCCAAGATTGGAAAGGGGTCACTGAAGCTTTCTTT.

This clone came up a few times. This chain links TRBV28 with TRBJ1-6; 7 nucleotides line up with TRBD1. The germline V gene encodes CDR1 MDHEN and CDR2 SYDVKM. The CDR3 has 14 residues. V shed 6 bases and J 6 bases; nucleotides not matched to a gene: 5. CDR3 DNA: TGTGCCAGCAGATATGGGACAGTTAATTCACCCCTCCACTTT. It encodes CASRYGTVNSPLHF. Full variable domain (missing parts from reference TRBV28 and TRBJ1-6): DVKVTQSSRYLVKRTGEKVFLECVQDMDHENMFWYRQDPGLGLRLIYFSYDVKMKEKGDIPEGYSVSREKKERFSLILESASTNQTSMYLCASRYGTVNSPLHFGNGTRLTVT.

This clone was recorded only once. This sequence joins TRBV5-1 and TRBJ2-1; 15 bases fit TRBD2. The CDR3 extends over 18 amino acids. CDR1 is SGHRS and CDR2 is YFSETQ in the germline V gene. The V and J ends lost 0 bases and 4 bases, in that order; junction bases with no gene match: 5. The CDR3 DNA is TGCGCCAGCAGCTTGGTTGGACTAGCGGGAGGGCCTTACAATGAGCAGTTCTTC. Translating gives CASSLVGLAGGPYNEQFF.

The chain employs TRBV11-2 and TRBJ2-3; D is perhaps TRBD2 (6 bases). V shed 7 bases and J shed 4 bases, with 21 bases lying between them. CDR3 length equals 16 residues. The V gene's germline CDR1 is SGHAT and CDR2 FQNNGV. The CDR3 sequence: CASTEMGPGEADTQYF. In DNA form, the CDR3 reads TGTGCCAGCACCGAGATGGGTCCGGGAGAAGCAGATACGCAGTATTTT.

J is TRBJ2-1 and V is TRBV6-6; 8 bases agree with TRBD2. There are 16 residues in the CDR3. V was clipped by 0 bases and J by 4 bases; unmatched bases: 5. The germline V gene encodes CDR1 MNHNY and CDR2 SVGAGI (reference sequence). The CDR3 protein is CASSYSLAGSYNEQFF. In DNA, the CDR3 is TGTGCCAGCAGTTACTCCCTAGCGGGTTCTTACAATGAGCAGTTCTTC.

In DNA, the CDR3 is TGTGCCAGCAGCCAAGGGGAAAGCTCCTACAATGAGCAGTTCTTC. Residues: CASSQGESSYNEQFF. This rearrangement joins TRBV28 to TRBJ2-1, with D maybe TRBD1 (5 bases). The CDR3 contains 15 residues. The ends were cut back, 6 bases at V and 0 bases at J, with 12 bases in the middle. The germline V gene encodes CDR1 MDHEN and CDR2 SYDVKM.

V and J are TRBV25-1 and TRBJ2-3, with D perhaps matching TRBD2 (6 bases). Trimming removed 5 bases at V and 6 bases at J, with 18 bases between. The germline CDR1 and CDR2 sequences are MGHDK and SYGVNS. This CDR3 has 15 residues. The DNA for the CDR3 is TGTGCCAGCAGTCCTTCCTCGGGGGTGGCGGATACGCAGTATTTT. Its translation: CASSPSSGVADTQYF.

The J gene is TRBJ1-2, the V gene TRBV4-1; TRBD1 aligns across 10 bases. After removal of 0 bases from V and 3 bases from J, the junction contained 4 bases not matched to a gene. Germline V gene sequence: CDR1 MGHRA, CDR2 YSYEKL. The CDR3 length is 16 residues. The CDR3 DNA sequence: TGCGCCAGCAGCCAAGAGGGGACAGGGGCTCACTATGGCTACACCTTC. Translated, it gives CASSQEGTGAHYGYTF.

The gene calls are TRBV14 and TRBJ2-3, with unresolved D. V gave up 0 bases and J gave up 2 bases, with 12 bases separating them. Germline loops: CDR1 SGHDN, CDR2 FVKESK. The CDR3 has 16 residues. The CDR3 sequence: CASSQDRRRHTDTQYF. CDR3 DNA sequence: TGTGCCAGCAGCCAAGATCGTCGTCGACACACAGATACGCAGTATTTT. The complete variable domain, with remaining parts taken from reference TRBV14 and TRBJ2-3, reads EAGVTQFPSHSVIEKGQTVTLRCDPISGHDNLYWYRRVMGKEIKFLLHFVKESKQDESGMPNNRFLAERTGGTYSTLKVQPAELEDSGVYFCASSQDRRRHTDTQYFGPGTRLTVL.

This chain connects TRBV6-5 to TRBJ2-1, with TRBD2 identical over 10 bases. Germline loops: CDR1 MNHEY, CDR2 SVGAGI. This CDR3 spans 14 amino acids. Losses at the gene ends were 7 bases for V and 7 bases for J; bases not matched to a gene: 7. CDR3 nucleotides: TGTGCCAGCACCCCCCTAGCGGGAGTAAATGAGCAGTTCTTC. It translates to CASTPLAGVNEQFF.

V gene TRBV27 combines with J gene TRBJ1-5, with D perhaps TRBD1 (6 bases). The germline V and J ends were trimmed by 5 bases and 2 bases, with 13 bases remaining between them. Germline V lookup: CDR1 MNHEY, CDR2 SMNVEV (reference sequence). The CDR3 length is 15 residues. CDR3 coding DNA: TGTGCCAGCAGTGACAGGCTGGGAGGCAATCAGCCCCAGCATTTT. Translating gives CASSDRLGGNQPQHF.

The chain carries TRBV7-9 and TRBJ2-7; the match to TRBD2 covers 10 bases. The CDR3 sequence is 19 residues long. The V gene end was trimmed by 4 bases and the J gene end by 2 bases; junction bases not matched to a gene: 17. The V gene's germline CDR1 is SEHNR and CDR2 FQNEAQ (reference sequence). The CDR3 sequence is CASSSNSRLAGESPYEQYF. CDR3 nucleotide sequence: TGTGCCAGCAGCTCCAACTCGCGGCTAGCGGGAGAGTCCCCCTACGAGCAGTACTTC.